This T cell receptor (beta chain) was identified during a study of blood T cell repertoires in COVID-19. Study-level information: Samples taken during acute and convalescent COVID-19 were collected in the United States, Italy and Spain. Nucleic acid was either cDNA or gDNA, and it came from T cells, B-cell-depleted T cells, or PBMCs.

Per the study methods: Estimation of nucleated cell counts relied on the amplification of reference gene primers. TCRdb keeps only in-frame clones here, not all; method: immunoSEQ multiplex PCR. That table is the source of V, J and clone size, and D and trimming were worked out from the DNA. The table includes around 70,000 clones, roughly nine tenths detected once. The germline CDR1 and CDR2 sequences are SGHRS and YFSETQ. The length of the CDR3 is 15 residues. V lost 0 bases and J 2 bases, leaving 11 bases between the germline ends. The chain is built from TRBV5-1 and TRBJ1-2, with TRBD1 as a possible D gene (6 bases). Sequencing input: peripheral blood. The sequence was collected from a human donor in a cohort sampled during active COVID-19. The CDR3 nucleotides read TGCGCCAGCAGCTTGGAGGGGGAAACGAACTATGGCTACACCTTC. Translated, it gives CASSLEGETNYGYTF. The variable domain in full, with the rest retrieved from reference TRBV5-1 and TRBJ1-2, is KAGVTQTPRYLIKTRGQQVTLSCSPISGHRSVSWYQQTPGQGLQFLFEYFSETQRNKGNFPGRFSGRQFSNSRSEMNVSTLELGDSALYLCASSLEGETNYGYTFGSGTRLTVV.